These 10 T cell receptor beta chains originate from one sample sequenced in a study of human T cells and chemical hapten exposure. TCRdb processed the RACE reads anew with MiXCR; each CDR3 protein has one entry. In the table there are 85,000 or so distinct CDR3 sequences, about 11% of which are singletons. Time point reported: patch test 1, 2 weeks after DPC sensitization. Treatment given: therapeutic diphenylcyclopropenone sensitization with weekly scalp DPC. The material sequenced was whole blood, taken in connection with sensitization to the hapten diphenylcyclopropenone (DPC). The receptors stem from a woman between 45 and 65 years old with alopecia areata. Some clones in this sample may be carry-over from other donors' samples.

This clonotype was picked up a small number of times. The chain has TRBV7-9 and TRBJ1-3; TRBD1 matches 7 bases. V trimming: 3 bases; J trimming: 0 bases; junction bases outside the gene matches: 14. The germline V gene has CDR1 SEHNR and CDR2 FQNEAQ (reference sequence). The CDR3 has 19 residues. DNA for the CDR3: TGTGCCAGCAGCTTTCCTAGGCGGACAGGTTCTTACTCTGGAAACACCATATATTTT. This encodes CASSFPRRTGSYSGNTIYF.

The genes are TRBV6-5 and TRBJ2-6; D remains unclear. V shed 0 bases and J shed 2 bases, with 8 bases lying between them. This CDR3 spans 16 amino acids. Looked up from germline, CDR1 is MNHEY and CDR2 is SVGAGI. CDR3 sequence reads: CASSYSRSTGANVLTF. Here the CDR3 DNA reads TGTGCCAGCAGTTACTCGAGGTCAACTGGGGCCAACGTCCTGACTTTC.

The gene calls are TRBV6-5 and TRBJ1-1; TRBD1 matches at 10 bases. This CDR3 has 15 amino acids. Germline V lookup: CDR1 MNHEY, CDR2 SVGAGI. J lost 5 bases, V lost 2 bases, and 5 bases had no gene match. The DNA for the CDR3 is TGTGCCAGCAGTTACGCGGACAGGGGGGGGACTGAAGCTTTCTTT. Protein sequence: CASSYADRGGTEAFF.

In this sample, this clonotype turned up many times. The chain combines TRBV20-1 with TRBJ2-1; 9 bases line up with TRBD2. Trimming removed 5 bases from V and 8 bases from J; junction bases left unmatched: 13. This CDR3 contains 15 residues. The germline V gene encodes CDR1 DFQATT and CDR2 SNEGSKA (reference sequence). The CDR3 is CSASIRLAGHDEQFF. CDR3 in DNA: TGCAGTGCTTCGATCCGGCTAGCGGGGCACGATGAGCAGTTCTTC.

This clonotype was found a few times. This sequence joins TRBV29-1 and TRBJ2-3; D is tentatively TRBD1 or TRBD2 (6 bases each). CDR3 size: 16 residues. Germline V gene lookup returns CDR1 SQVTM and CDR2 ANQGSEA. V shed 0 bases and J shed 7 bases, with 20 bases lying between them. The CDR3 loop reads CSVEDLPSGAPYTQYF. CDR3 in DNA: TGCAGCGTTGAAGATCTCCCGTCGGGGGCCCCGTATACGCAGTATTTT.

The sample holds many counts of this clonotype. This chain joins TRBV7-3 and TRBJ1-5, with 8 nucleotides matching TRBD1. The CDR3 runs 16 residues. The germline gives CDR1 SGHTA, CDR2 FQGTGA. V shed 5 bases, J shed 5 bases, and the junction held 11 bases outside the gene matches. CDR3 sequence (DNA): TGTGCCAGCAGCCGGATGGACAGGGTTAGTCATCAGCCCCAGCATTTT. This translates into CASSRMDRVSHQPQHF.

This clonotype was seen a few times. V gene TRBV20-1 combines with J gene TRBJ2-7; D is possibly TRBD2 (5 bases). CDR1 is DFQATT and CDR2 is SNEGSKA in the germline V gene (reference sequence). The CDR3 is 14 residues long. Trimming cost V 5 bases and J 0 bases, with 14 bases left between them. The CDR3 DNA follows: TGCAGTGCTGGCCCCGGCGGGTTCTCCTACGAGCAGTACTTC. Translated: CSAGPGGFSYEQYF.

Here the CDR3 reads CASSPQMGDRSGNTIYF. The CDR3 DNA follows: TGTGCCAGCAGCCCGCAAATGGGGGACCGCTCTGGAAACACCATATATTTT. The J gene is TRBJ1-3, the V gene TRBV7-9, with D possibly matching TRBD1 (5 bases). The CDR3 runs 17 residues. The germline V gene has CDR1 SEHNR and CDR2 FQNEAQ (reference sequence). With 5 bases removed from V and 0 bases from J, the gap between germline ends came to 17 bases.

This clonotype has at least ten counts. The gene calls are TRBV28 and TRBJ2-7, with D maybe TRBD2 (7 bases). V was clipped by 6 bases and J by 2 bases, with 11 bases between them. There are 13 residues in the CDR3. Germline loops: CDR1 MDHEN, CDR2 SYDVKM. The CDR3 spells CASRTGGPYEQYF. The CDR3 DNA is TGTGCCAGCAGGACCGGGGGGCCCTACGAGCAGTACTTC.

Only a few counts were recorded for this clonotype. The V gene is TRBV30, the J gene TRBJ2-2; a possible D gene is TRBD2 (5 bases). This CDR3 comprises 16 residues. V lost 4 bases and J lost 3, with 18 bases in between. Germline V lookup: CDR1 GTSNPN, CDR2 SVGIG (reference sequence). Written as DNA, the CDR3 is TGTGCCTGGACCCTCGGGGAGTATTGGGACACCGGGGAGCTGTTTTTT. Translating gives CAWTLGEYWDTGELFF. Looking up the rest from reference TRBV30 and TRBJ2-2 gives the full variable domain: SQTIHQWPATLVQPVGSPLSLECTVEGTSNPNLYWYRQAAGRGLQLLFYSVGIGQISSEVPQNLSASRPQDRQFILSSKKLLLSDSGFYLCAWTLGEYWDTGELFFGEGSRLTVL.